This entry concerns a single T cell receptor beta chain. Its specificity is unknown. Libraries were prepared by immunoSEQ multiplex PCR; TCRdb keeps only in-frame clonotypes and omits some of them. The repertoire holds about 73,000 clones, with 75% to 90% as singletons. This entry comes from a study of OX40 agonist ivuxolimab in advanced cancers. Background on the study: All patients had ivuxolimab intravenously every 2 weeks at 0.01 to 10 mg/kg. Averaging roughly 60 years in age, with a range of 23 to 79, the cohort was around 85% male. Whole-study results and caveats: Circulating CD4+ and CD8+ T cells showed clonal expansion by week 6 at 0.1 to 3.0 mg/kg. Certain nonresponding patients likewise had low normalized T-cell clonal expansion.

This CDR3 is 15 amino acids long. V was pared by 5 bases and J by 0 bases, with 14 bases between. From germline, CDR1 is MGHDK and CDR2 SYGVNS. This TCR was sampled from an adult with an advanced solid tumor such as melanoma, head and neck, liver or kidney cancer. J is TRBJ2-7 and V is TRBV25-1; D is perhaps TRBD2 (5 bases). The material was CD4+ or CD8+ T cells sorted from blood, obtained in a trial of the OX40 agonist ivuxolimab. The CDR3 region is CASSPTRLSSYEQYF. The DNA of the CDR3 is TGTGCCAGCAGTCCCACTAGGCTGAGCTCCTACGAGCAGTACTTC.